This TCR beta chain was obtained from a study of CD8+ T cells in alopecia areata. The overall study: It was oral tofacitinib, at 5 to 10 mg twice daily, that treated patients received. Study outcomes and limitations: Relative to normal scalp, lesional scalp, especially alopecia totalis/universalis, showed higher clonality.

RNA was extracted and reverse transcribed into cDNA as the sequencing template. Only in-frame clones appear in the TCRdb table, and some are missing; sequencing was by immunoSEQ multiplex PCR. In the table there are hundreds of thousands of clones, under 80% of which are singletons. Germline V gene lookup returns CDR1 WNHNN and CDR2 SYGVQD (reference sequence). The CDR3 is 13 residues long. Between the trimmed V and J ends, which lost 5 bases and 6 bases, there was a span of 8 bases. Specimens obtained from alopecia areata patients comprised lesional scalp punch biopsies and peripheral blood. Using a FACSAria, the CD4+ and CD8+ T cells were sorted from the PBMCs. A single count supports this clone. Its antigen is currently unknown.

The sample in question was CD4+ T cells sorted from blood, obtained at week 0. The genes are TRBV10-1 and TRBJ1-6, with a tentative D call TRBD1 (6 bases). The clonotype originates from a human donor with alopecia areata. The CDR3 DNA sequence: TGCGCCAGCAGTCAGGGGACTAATTCACCCCTCCACTTT. As protein: CASSQGTNSPLHF.